This paragraph covers one T cell receptor (beta chain) sequence. The source of the sample is a study of T cell responses to AZD1222 COVID-19 vaccine. Generated by immunoSEQ multiplex PCR, the TCRdb table keeps only in-frame clones and is missing some. In the table there are about 130,000 clones, 85% to 95% of which are singletons. CDR3 length: 16 amino acids. The ends were cut back, 2 bases at V and 7 bases at J, with 20 bases in the middle. The germline V gene encodes CDR1 ENHRY and CDR2 SYGVKD. The clonotype was recovered from an adult in good health. The material was peripheral blood, obtained on day 0 of AZD1222 vaccination. The chain joins TRBV10-3 to TRBJ1-2; D uncertain. The CDR3 here is CAISEKAGVSAIGYTF. CDR3 DNA: TGTGCCATCAGTGAGAAGGCGGGAGTCAGCGCGATTGGCTACACCTTC.